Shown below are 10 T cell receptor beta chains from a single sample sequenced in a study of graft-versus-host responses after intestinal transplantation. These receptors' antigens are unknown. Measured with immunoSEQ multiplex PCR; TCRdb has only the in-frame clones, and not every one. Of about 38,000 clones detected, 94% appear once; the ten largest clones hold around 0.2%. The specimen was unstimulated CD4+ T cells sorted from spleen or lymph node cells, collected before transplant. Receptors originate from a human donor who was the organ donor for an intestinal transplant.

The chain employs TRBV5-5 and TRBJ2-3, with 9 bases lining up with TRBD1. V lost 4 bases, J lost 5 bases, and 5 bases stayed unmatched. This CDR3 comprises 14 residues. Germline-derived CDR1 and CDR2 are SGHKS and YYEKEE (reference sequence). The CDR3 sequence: CASSPRTGVDTQYF. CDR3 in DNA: TGTGCCAGCAGCCCTAGGACAGGGGTAGATACGCAGTATTTT.

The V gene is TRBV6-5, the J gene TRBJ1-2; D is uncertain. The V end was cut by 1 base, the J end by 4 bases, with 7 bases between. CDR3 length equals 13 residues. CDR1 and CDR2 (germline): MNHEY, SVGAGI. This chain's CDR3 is CASSYLGSYGYTF. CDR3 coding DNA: TGTGCCAGCAGTTACTTAGGGAGCTATGGCTACACCTTC.

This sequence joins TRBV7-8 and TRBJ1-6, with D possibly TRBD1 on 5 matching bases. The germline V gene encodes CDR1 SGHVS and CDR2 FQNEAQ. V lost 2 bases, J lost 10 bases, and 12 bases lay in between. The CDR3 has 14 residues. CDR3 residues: CASSLPGMVSPLHF. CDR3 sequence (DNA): TGTGCCAGCAGCTTACCAGGGATGGTGTCACCCCTCCACTTT.

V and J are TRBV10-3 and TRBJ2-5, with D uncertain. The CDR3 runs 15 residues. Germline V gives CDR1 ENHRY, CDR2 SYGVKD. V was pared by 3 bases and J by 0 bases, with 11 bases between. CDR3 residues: CAISDSHVYQETQYF. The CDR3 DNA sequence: TGTGCCATCAGTGACTCACACGTTTACCAAGAGACCCAGTACTTC.

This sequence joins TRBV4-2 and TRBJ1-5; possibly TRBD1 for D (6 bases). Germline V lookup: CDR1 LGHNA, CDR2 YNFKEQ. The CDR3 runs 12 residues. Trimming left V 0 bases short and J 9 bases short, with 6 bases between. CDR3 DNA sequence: TGTGCCAGCAGCCAAGAAGGGGGGCCCCAGCATTTT. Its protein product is CASSQEGGPQHF.

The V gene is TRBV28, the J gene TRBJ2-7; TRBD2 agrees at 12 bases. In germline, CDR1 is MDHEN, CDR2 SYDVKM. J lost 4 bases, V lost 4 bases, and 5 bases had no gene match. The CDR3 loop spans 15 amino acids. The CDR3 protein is CASSSASGGEYEQYF. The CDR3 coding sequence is TGTGCCAGCAGTTCCGCTAGCGGGGGGGAATACGAGCAGTACTTC.

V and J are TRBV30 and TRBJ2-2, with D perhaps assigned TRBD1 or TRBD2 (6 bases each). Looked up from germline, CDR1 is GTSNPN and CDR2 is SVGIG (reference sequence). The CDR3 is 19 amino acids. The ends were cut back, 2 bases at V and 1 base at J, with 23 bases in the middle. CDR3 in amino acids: CAWSLYVFMGGLNTGELFF. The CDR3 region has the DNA TGTGCCTGGAGTCTGTATGTTTTTATGGGGGGCCTGAACACCGGGGAGCTGTTTTTT.

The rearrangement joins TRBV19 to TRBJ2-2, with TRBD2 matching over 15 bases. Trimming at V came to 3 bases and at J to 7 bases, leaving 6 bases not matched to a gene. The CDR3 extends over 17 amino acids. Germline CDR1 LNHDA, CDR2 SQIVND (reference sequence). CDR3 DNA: TGTGCCAGTAGTATCTCCGGACTAGCGGGGGGGCTCGGGGAGCTGTTTTTT. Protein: CASSISGLAGGLGELFF. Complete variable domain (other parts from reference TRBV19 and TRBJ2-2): DGGITQSPKYLFRKEGQNVTLSCEQNLNHDAMYWYRQDPGQGLRLIYYSQIVNDFQKGDIAEGYSVSREKKESFPLTVTSAQKNPTAFYLCASSISGLAGGLGELFFGEGSRLTVL.

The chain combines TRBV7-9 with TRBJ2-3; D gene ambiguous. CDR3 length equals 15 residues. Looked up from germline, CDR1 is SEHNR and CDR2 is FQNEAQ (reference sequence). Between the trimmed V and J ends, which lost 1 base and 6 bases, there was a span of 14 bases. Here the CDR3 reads CASSLGGSIPDTQYF. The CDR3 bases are TGTGCCAGCAGCTTAGGGGGATCCATACCGGATACGCAGTATTTT.

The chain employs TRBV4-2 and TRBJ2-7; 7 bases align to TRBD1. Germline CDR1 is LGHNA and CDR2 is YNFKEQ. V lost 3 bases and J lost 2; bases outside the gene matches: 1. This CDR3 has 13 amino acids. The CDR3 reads CASSHGTAYEQYF. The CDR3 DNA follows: TGTGCCAGCAGCCACGGGACAGCCTACGAGCAGTACTTC.